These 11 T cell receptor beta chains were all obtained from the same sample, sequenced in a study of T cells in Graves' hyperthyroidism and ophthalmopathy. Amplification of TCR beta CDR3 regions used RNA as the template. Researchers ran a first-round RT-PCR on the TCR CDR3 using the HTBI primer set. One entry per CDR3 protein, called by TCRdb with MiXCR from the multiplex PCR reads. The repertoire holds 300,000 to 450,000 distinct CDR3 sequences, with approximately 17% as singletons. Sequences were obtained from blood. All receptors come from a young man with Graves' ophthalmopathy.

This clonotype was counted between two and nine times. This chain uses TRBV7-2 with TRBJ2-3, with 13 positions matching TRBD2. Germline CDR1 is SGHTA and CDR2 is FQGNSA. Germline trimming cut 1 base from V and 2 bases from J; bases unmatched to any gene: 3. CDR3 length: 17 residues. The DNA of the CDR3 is TGTGCCAGCAGCTTAGGGGGACTAGCGGGGCTCACAGATACGCAGTATTTT. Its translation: CASSLGGLAGLTDTQYF.

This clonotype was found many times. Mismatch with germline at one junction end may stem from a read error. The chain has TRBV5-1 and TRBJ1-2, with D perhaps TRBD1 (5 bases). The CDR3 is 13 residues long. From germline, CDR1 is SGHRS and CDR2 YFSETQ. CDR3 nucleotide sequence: TGTGCCAGCAGCCCAGGGTCTAACTATGGCTACACCTTC. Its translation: CASSPGSNYGYTF.

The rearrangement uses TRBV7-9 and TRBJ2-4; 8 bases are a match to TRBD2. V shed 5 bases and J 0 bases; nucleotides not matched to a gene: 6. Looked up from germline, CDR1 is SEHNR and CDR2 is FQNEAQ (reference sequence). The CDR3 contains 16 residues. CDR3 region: CASSPPSGLAKNIQYF. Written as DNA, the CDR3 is TGTGCCAGCAGCCCCCCTAGCGGGCTAGCCAAAAACATTCAGTACTTC.

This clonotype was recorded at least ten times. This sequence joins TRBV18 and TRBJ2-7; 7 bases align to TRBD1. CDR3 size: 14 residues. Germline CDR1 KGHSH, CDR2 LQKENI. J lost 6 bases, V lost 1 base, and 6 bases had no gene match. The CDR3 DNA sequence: TGTGCCAGCTCACCACAGGGGGCACCCCTCGAGCAGTACTTC. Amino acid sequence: CASSPQGAPLEQYF.

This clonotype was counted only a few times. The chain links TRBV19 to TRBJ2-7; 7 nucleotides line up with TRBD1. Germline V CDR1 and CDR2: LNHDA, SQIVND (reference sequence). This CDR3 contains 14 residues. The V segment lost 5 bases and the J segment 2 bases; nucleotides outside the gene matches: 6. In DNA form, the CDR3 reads TGTGCCAGTAGTGCCCAGGGGGAAACCTACGAGCAGTACTTC. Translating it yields CASSAQGETYEQYF.

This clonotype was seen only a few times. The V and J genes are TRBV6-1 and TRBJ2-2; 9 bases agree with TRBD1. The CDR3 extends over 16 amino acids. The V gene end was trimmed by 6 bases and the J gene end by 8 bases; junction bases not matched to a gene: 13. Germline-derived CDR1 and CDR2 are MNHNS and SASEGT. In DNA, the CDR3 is TGTGCCAGCAGCCCGCATCGGGACAGGGCAGGGGGGGAGCTGTTTTTT. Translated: CASSPHRDRAGGELFF.

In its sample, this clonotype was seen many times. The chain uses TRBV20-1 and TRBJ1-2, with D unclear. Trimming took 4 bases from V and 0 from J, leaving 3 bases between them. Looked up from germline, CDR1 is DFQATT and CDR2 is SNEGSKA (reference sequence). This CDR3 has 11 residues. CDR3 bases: TGCAGTGCTACAGCTAACTATGGCTACACCTTC. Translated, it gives CSATANYGYTF.

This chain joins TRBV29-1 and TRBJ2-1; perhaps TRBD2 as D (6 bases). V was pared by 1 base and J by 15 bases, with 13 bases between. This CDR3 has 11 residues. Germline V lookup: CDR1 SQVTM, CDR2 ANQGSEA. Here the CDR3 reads CSVEGGRGGFF. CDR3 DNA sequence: TGCAGCGTTGAAGGTGGGCGGGGTGGGTTCTTC.

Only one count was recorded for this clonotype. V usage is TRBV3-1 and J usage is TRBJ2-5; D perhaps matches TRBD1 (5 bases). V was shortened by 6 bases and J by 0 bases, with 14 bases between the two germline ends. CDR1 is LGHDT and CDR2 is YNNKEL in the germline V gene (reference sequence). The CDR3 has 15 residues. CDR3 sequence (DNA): TGTGCCAGCAGTTACGGGTCAGGGTACCAAGAGACCCAGTACTTC. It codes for CASSYGSGYQETQYF.

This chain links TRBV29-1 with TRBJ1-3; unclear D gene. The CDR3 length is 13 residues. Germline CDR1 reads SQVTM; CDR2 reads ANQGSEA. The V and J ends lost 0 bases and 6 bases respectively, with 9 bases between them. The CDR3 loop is CSVEDVDVNTIYF. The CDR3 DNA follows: TGCAGCGTTGAAGATGTTGATGTAAACACCATATATTTT.

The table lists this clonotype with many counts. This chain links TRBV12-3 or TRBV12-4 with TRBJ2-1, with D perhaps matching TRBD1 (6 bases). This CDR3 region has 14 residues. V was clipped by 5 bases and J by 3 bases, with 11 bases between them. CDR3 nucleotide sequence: TGTGCCAGCAGTCCTGAGGACAGCTACAATGAGCAGTTCTTC. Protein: CASSPEDSYNEQFF.